Listed below are T cell receptor beta chains from one sample, sequenced in a study of blood T cell repertoires in COVID-19. Some clones are missing from TCRdb's copy, which holds only in-frame ones; the method was immunoSEQ multiplex PCR. The sample includes approximately 200,000 clones, roughly nine tenths seen only once; the top ten take 1.9%. The sample was peripheral blood. Receptors were obtained from a man aged 40-49 years with active or convalescent COVID-19. CDR3s include the opening cysteine and the closing phenylalanine or tryptophan. A D gene is named only where the DNA matches it firmly. Not all rows give a size; the values are once, few, many and, for expanded clones, a class.

TGTGCCAGCAGCTTAAGACAGGGCCCTGAAGCTTTCTTT | CASSLRQGPEAFF | TRBJ1-1 | TRBD1 | TRBV11-1 | 13 | -
TGTGCCAGCAGCCCCCGCGGCAGGGTCTACGAGCAGTACTTC | CASSPRGRVYEQYF | TRBJ2-7 | - | TRBV7-9 | 14 | -
TGTGCCAGCAGCCCGGACAGTCCTAATCAGCCCCAGCATTTT | CASSPDSPNQPQHF | TRBJ1-5 | - | TRBV7-9 | 14 | -
TGTGCCAGCAGTGGGCGGGGCCATCCTAGGAAGTTCTTC | CASSGRGHPRKFF | TRBJ2-1 | - | TRBV28 | 13 | -
TGTGCCAGCAGTTTCTCGGTCTACGAGCAGTACTTC | CASSFSVYEQYF | TRBJ2-7 | - | TRBV28 | 12 | -
TGCGCCAGCAGCTTACCGGGACTAGCGGGAGGTATGGATACGCAGTATTTT | CASSLPGLAGGMDTQYF | TRBJ2-3 | TRBD2 | TRBV5-1 | 17 | -
TGTGCCAGTAGTATACCTCGGGAAACCTACAATGAGCAGTTCTTC | CASSIPRETYNEQFF | TRBJ2-1 | - | TRBV19 | 15 | -
TGCGCCAGCAGCCAACCCGGACAGGGAGACGAGCAGTACTTC | CASSQPGQGDEQYF | TRBJ2-7 | TRBD1 | TRBV4-1 | 14 | -
TGTGCCAGTAGTATTTCGGGGGGCAATCAGCCCCAGCATTTT | CASSISGGNQPQHF | TRBJ1-5 | - | TRBV19 | 14 | few
TGTGCCATCAGTGAGTCGGCGACACAAGATAGCAATCAGCCCCAGCATTTT | CAISESATQDSNQPQHF | TRBJ1-5 | - | TRBV10-3 | 17 | -
TGTGCCATCAGTGAGTCGTGGCACGAAGCTTTCTTT | CAISESWHEAFF | TRBJ1-1 | - | TRBV10-3 | 12 | -
TGTGCCAGCAGTCGAAAGACTAGCGGGATCAATGAGCAGTTCTTC | CASSRKTSGINEQFF | TRBJ2-1 | TRBD2 | TRBV27 | 15 | -
TGTGCCAGCAGTCCCCGGAAGAAGCGGGAGGTTGCAGATACGCAGTATTTT | CASSPRKKREVADTQYF | TRBJ2-3 | TRBD2 | TRBV27 | 17 | -
TGTGCCAGCAGTGAACCCCGGGGGGCAACAGATACGCAGTATTTT | CASSEPRGATDTQYF | TRBJ2-3 | - | TRBV2 | 15 | -
TGTGCCAGCAGTTTACCGGGACAGGGCTACGAGCAGTACTTC | CASSLPGQGYEQYF | TRBJ2-7 | TRBD1 | TRBV28 | 14 | once
TGTGCCAGCAGCCCGAGGGTCCGGGGCACTGAAGCTTTCTTT | CASSPRVRGTEAFF | TRBJ1-1 | - | TRBV28 | 14 | -
TGTGCCAGCAGCCGCATAGCCGGAGGGCCGGACGGGGAGCTGTTTTTT | CASSRIAGGPDGELFF | TRBJ2-2 | - | TRBV4-2 | 16 | -
TGTGCCTCGCCCGGGACAGGGGGAGTCGACGAGCAGTACTTC | CASPGTGGVDEQYF | TRBJ2-7 | TRBD1 | TRBV30 | 14 | -
TGCAGCGTTGATAAGGGGGGGACCGGGGAGCTGTTTTTT | CSVDKGGTGELFF | TRBJ2-2 | - | TRBV29-1 | 13 | -
TGTGCCAGCGGGCCATCTAACTATGGCTACACCTTC | CASGPSNYGYTF | TRBJ1-2 | - | TRBV27 | 12 | -
TGTGCCGGACTAGCGGGAAATGAGCAGTTCTTC | CAGLAGNEQFF | TRBJ2-1 | TRBD2 | TRBV30 | 11 | -
TGCGCCAGCAGCTTGACAGGGACAGGGATGGCCGGGGAGCTGTTTTTT | CASSLTGTGMAGELFF | TRBJ2-2 | TRBD1 | TRBV5-1 | 16 | -
TGTGCCAGTAGCCCAACAACAGGTTCCTATGGCTACACCTTC | CASSPTTGSYGYTF | TRBJ1-2 | - | TRBV19 | 14 | -
TGTGCCAGCAGTGCACAGGGCTACACTGAAGCTTTCTTT | CASSAQGYTEAFF | TRBJ1-1 | - | TRBV12-3/TRBV12-4 | 13 | -
TGCGCCAGCAGCCAAGATGAGCGGCTGGGAGGGTACAATGAGCAGTTCTTC | CASSQDERLGGYNEQFF | TRBJ2-1 | TRBD2 | TRBV4-1 | 17 | -
TGCGCCAGCGGCCAGTTGTCGACAGATGGCTACACCTTC | CASGQLSTDGYTF | TRBJ1-2 | - | TRBV5-1 | 13 | -
TGTGCCAGCAGCTTGGACAGTTTGAACACTGAAGCTTTCTTT | CASSLDSLNTEAFF | TRBJ1-1 | - | TRBV5-5 | 14 | once
TGTGCCAGCAGCTTCACAGGGTACGGTCTTACGACCGGGGAGCTGTTTTTT | CASSFTGYGLTTGELFF | TRBJ2-2 | - | TRBV7-3 | 17 | -
TGTGCCAGCAGCCTTATCGGGACAGGCCGCAGGGGCTACACCTTC | CASSLIGTGRRGYTF | TRBJ1-2 | TRBD1 | TRBV28 | 15 | -
TGTGCCAGCAGTCCAGACAGGGTGAACACTGAAGCTTTCTTT | CASSPDRVNTEAFF | TRBJ1-1 | TRBD1 | TRBV6-5 | 14 | -
TGTGCCAGTAGTATAGGTCCAGGGATGAACACTGAAGCTTTCTTT | CASSIGPGMNTEAFF | TRBJ1-1 | - | TRBV19 | 15 | -